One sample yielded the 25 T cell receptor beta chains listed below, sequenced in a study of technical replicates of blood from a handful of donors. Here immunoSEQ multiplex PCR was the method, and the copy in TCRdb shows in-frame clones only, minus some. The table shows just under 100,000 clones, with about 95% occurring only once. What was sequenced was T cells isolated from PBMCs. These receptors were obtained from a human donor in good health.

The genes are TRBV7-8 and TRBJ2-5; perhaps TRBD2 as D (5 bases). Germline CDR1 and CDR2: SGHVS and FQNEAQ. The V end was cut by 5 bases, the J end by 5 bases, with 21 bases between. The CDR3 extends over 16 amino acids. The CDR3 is CASSPGGAAARETQYF. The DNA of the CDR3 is TGTGCCAGCAGCCCAGGAGGAGCGGCAGCTAGGGAGACCCAGTACTTC. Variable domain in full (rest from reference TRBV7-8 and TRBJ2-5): GAGVSQSPRYKVAKRGQDVALRCDPISGHVSLFWYQQALGQGPEFLTYFQNEAQLDKSGLPSDRFFAERPEGSVSTLKIQRTQQEDSAVYLCASSPGGAAARETQYFGPGTRLLVL.

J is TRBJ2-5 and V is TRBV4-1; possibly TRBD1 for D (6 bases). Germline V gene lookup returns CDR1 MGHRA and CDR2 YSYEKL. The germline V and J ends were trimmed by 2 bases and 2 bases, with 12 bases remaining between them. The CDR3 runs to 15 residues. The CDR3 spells CASSQPDSPQETQYF. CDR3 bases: TGCGCCAGCAGCCAACCGGACAGCCCGCAAGAGACCCAGTACTTC.

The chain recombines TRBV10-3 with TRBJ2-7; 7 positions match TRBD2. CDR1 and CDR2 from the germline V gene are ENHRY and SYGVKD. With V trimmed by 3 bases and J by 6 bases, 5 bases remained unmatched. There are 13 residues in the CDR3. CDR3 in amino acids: CAISDGLGSEQYF. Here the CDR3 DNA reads TGTGCCATCAGTGATGGACTAGGCTCCGAGCAGTACTTC.

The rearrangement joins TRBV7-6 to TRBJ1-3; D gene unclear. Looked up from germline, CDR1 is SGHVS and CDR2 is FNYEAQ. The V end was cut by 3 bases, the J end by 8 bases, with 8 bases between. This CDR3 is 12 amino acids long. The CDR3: CASSFYGDTIYF. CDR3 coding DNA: TGTGCCAGCAGCTTTTACGGAGACACCATATATTTT.

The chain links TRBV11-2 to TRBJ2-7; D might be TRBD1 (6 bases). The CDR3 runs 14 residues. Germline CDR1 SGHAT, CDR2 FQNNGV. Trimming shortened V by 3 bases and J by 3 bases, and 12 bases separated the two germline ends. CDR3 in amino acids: CASSLGHVFYEQYF. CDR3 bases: TGTGCCAGCAGCTTGGGACACGTCTTCTACGAGCAGTACTTC. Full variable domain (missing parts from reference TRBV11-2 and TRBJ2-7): EAGVAQSPRYKIIEKRQSVAFWCNPISGHATLYWYQQILGQGPKLLIQFQNNGVVDDSQLPKDRFSAERLKGVDSTLKIQPAKLEDSAVYLCASSLGHVFYEQYFGPGTRLTVT.

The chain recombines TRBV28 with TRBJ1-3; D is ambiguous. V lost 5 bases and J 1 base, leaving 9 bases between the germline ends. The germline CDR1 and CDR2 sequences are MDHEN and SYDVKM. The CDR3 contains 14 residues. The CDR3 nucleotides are TGTGCCAGCAGTCCACAAGTATCTGGAAACACCATATATTTT. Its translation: CASSPQVSGNTIYF.

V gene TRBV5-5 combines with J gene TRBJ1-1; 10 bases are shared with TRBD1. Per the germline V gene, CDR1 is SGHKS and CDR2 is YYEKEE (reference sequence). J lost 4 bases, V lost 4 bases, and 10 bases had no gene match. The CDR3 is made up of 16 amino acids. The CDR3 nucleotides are TGTGCCAGCAGCAAAACGCGACAGGGGGCTGGCACTGAAGCTTTCTTT. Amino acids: CASSKTRQGAGTEAFF.

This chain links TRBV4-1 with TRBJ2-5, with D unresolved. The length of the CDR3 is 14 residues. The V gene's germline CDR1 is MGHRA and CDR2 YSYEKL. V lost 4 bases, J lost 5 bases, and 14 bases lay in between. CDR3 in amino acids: CASSRQEQRETQYF. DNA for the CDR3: TGCGCCAGCAGCCGGCAGGAACAAAGGGAGACCCAGTACTTC.

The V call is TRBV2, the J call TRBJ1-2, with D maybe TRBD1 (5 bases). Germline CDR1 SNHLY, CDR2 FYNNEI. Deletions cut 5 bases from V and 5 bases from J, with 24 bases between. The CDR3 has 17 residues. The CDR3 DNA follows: TGTGCCAGCAGTTCACAAGGGGCCTCTGGTTGGATATATGGCTACACCTTC. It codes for CASSSQGASGWIYGYTF. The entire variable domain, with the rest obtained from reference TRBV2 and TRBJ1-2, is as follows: EPEVTQTPSHQVTQMGQEVILRCVPISNHLYFYWYRQILGQKVEFLVSFYNNEISEKSEIFDDQFSVERPDGSNFTLKIRSTKLEDSAMYFCASSSQGASGWIYGYTFGSGTRLTVV.

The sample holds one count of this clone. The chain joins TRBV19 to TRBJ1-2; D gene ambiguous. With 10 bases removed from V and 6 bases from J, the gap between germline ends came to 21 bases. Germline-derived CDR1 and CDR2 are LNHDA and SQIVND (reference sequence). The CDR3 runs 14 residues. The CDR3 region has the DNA TGTGCCACCTCCCAAATTTTGTTTCGCGATGGCTACACCTTC. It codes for CATSQILFRDGYTF.

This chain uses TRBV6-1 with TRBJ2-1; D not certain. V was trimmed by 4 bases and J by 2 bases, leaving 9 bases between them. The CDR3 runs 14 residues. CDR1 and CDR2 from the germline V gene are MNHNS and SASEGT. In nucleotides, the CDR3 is TGTGCCAGCAGTGCGGGTGCGACCTACAATGAGCAGTTCTTC. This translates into CASSAGATYNEQFF.

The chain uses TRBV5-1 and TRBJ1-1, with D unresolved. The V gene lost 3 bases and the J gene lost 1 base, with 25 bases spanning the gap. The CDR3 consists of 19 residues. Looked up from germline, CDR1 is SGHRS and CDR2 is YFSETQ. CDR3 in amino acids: CASSSLGPDRPRGNTEAFF. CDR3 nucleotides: TGCGCCAGCAGCTCCCTGGGTCCGGACCGTCCCCGGGGGAACACTGAAGCTTTCTTT.

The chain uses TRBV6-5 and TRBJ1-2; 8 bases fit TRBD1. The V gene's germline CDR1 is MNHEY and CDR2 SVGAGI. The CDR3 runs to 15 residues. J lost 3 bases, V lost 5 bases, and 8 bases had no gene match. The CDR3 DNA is TGTGCCAGCAGTGGATCCAGGGGGCGCGACTATGGCTACACCTTC. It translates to CASSGSRGRDYGYTF.

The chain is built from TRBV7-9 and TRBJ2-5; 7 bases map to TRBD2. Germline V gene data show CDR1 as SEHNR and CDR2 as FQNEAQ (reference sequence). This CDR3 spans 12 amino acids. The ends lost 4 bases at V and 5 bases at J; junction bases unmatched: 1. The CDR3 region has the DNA TGTGCCAGCAGCTCCGGGAGGGAGACCCAGTACTTC. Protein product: CASSSGRETQYF.

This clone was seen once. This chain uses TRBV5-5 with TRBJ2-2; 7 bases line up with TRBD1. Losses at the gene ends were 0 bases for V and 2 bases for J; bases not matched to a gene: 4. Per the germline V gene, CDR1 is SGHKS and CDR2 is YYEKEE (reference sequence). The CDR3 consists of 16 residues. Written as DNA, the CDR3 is TGTGCCAGCAGCTTGGTCAAGGGGGCAAACACCGGGGAGCTGTTTTTT. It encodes CASSLVKGANTGELFF.

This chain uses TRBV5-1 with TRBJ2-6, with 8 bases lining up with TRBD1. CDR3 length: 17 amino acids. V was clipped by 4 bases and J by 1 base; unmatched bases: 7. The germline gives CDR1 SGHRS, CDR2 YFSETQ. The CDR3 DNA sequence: TGCGCCAGCAGCCACAGGGGGGTAGGGTCTGGGGCCAACGTCCTGACTTTC. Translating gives CASSHRGVGSGANVLTF.

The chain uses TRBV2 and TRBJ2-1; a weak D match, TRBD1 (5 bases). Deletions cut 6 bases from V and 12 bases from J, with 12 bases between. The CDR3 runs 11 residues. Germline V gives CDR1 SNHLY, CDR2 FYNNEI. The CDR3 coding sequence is TGTGCCAGCAGCTACGGACAAGGGCAGTTCTTC. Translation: CASSYGQGQFF.

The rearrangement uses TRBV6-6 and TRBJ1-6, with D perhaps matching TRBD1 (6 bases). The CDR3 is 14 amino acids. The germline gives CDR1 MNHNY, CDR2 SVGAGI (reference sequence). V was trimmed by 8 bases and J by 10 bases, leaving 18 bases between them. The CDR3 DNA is TGTGCCAGCGAAAACCGGCAGGGGTGGTCACCCCTCCACTTT. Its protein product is CASENRQGWSPLHF.

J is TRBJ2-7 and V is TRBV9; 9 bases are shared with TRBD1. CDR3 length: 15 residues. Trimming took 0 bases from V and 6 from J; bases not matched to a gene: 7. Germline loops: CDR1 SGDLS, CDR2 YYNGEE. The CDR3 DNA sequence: TGTGCCAGCAGCGTAGACCTAGGGACAGGGAGCGAGCAGTACTTC. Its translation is CASSVDLGTGSEQYF.

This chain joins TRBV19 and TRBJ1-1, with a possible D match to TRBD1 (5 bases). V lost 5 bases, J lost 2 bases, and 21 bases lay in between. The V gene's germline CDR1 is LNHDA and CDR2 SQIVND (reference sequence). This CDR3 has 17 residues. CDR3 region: CASSGWGDGGSNTEAFF. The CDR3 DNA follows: TGTGCCAGTAGTGGATGGGGGGACGGGGGGTCCAACACTGAAGCTTTCTTT.

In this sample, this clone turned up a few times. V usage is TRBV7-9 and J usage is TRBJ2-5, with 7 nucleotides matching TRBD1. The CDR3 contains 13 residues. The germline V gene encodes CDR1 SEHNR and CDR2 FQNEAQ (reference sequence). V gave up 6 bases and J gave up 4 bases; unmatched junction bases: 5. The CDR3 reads CASSSTGSETQYF. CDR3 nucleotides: TGTGCCAGCAGTTCGACAGGGTCAGAGACCCAGTACTTC.

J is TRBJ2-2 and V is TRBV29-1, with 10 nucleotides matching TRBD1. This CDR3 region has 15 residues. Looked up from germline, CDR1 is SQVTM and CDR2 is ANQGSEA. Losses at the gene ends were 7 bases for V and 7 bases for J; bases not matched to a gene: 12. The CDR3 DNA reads TGCAGCGGGAAGGGGACAGGGGATCTTTACGGGGAGCTGTTTTTT. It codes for CSGKGTGDLYGELFF.

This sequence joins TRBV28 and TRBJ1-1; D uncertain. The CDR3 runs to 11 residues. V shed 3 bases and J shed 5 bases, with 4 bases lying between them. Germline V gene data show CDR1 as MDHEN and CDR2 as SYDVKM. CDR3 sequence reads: CASSFGTEAFF. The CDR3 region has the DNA TGTGCCAGCAGTTTCGGGACTGAAGCTTTCTTT.

CDR3 residues: CASSTGTSETGELFF. The CDR3 DNA reads TGTGCCAGCAGCACCGGGACTAGCGAGACCGGGGAGCTGTTTTTT. This rearrangement joins TRBV7-9 to TRBJ2-2; 10 bases align to TRBD2. V trimming: 5 bases; J trimming: 5 bases; junction bases outside the gene matches: 5. Germline V gene data show CDR1 as SEHNR and CDR2 as FQNEAQ (reference sequence). This CDR3 contains 15 residues.

This CDR3 reads CATSRESISTDTQYF. The DNA for the CDR3 is TGTGCCACCAGCAGAGAGTCTATAAGTACAGATACGCAGTATTTT. The rearrangement links TRBV15 to TRBJ2-3; D unresolved. Looked up from germline, CDR1 is LNHNV and CDR2 is YYDKDF (reference sequence). Trimming removed 0 bases at V and 3 bases at J, with 10 bases between. The CDR3 has 15 amino acids.